The 29 T cell receptor beta chains presented below share a single source sample, sequenced in a study of cytomegalovirus exposure and HLA in healthy donors. The PCR contained 60 Vbeta and 13 Jbeta primers. Data came from immunoSEQ multiplex PCR; TCRdb stores just in-frame clones and leaves some out. The sample yields fewer than 110,000 clones, about 71% seen once. The sequenced sample consisted of PBMCs. Receptors were obtained from a woman in her forties or fifties in good health and CMV-seronegative.

For the CDR3, the DNA is TGTGCCAGCAGCGTAGGCCCACAGACGAACACCGGGGAGCTGTTTTTT. As protein: CASSVGPQTNTGELFF. The chain links TRBV9 to TRBJ2-2; D is unclear. This CDR3 region has 16 residues. V was pared by 0 bases and J by 0 bases, with 9 bases between. CDR1 is SGDLS, CDR2 YYNGEE, per germline.

The V gene is TRBV2, the J gene TRBJ1-2, with D unresolved. CDR1 is SNHLY and CDR2 is FYNNEI in the germline V gene. Trimming removed 6 bases at V and 7 bases at J, with 12 bases between. This CDR3 has 12 amino acids. The DNA of the CDR3 is TGTGCCAGCAGGCGAAGTAGTTCTGGCTACACCTTC. Its translation: CASRRSSSGYTF.

V is TRBV7-3 and J is TRBJ2-3, with D unclear. The CDR3 loop spans 14 amino acids. V was trimmed by 3 bases and J by 0 bases, leaving 7 bases between them. From germline, CDR1 is SGHTA and CDR2 FQGTGA. Here the CDR3 reads CASSLALSTDTQYF. The CDR3 coding sequence is TGTGCCAGCAGCTTGGCATTAAGCACAGATACGCAGTATTTT.

The chain is built from TRBV6-5 and TRBJ2-6; D is undetermined. This CDR3 is built from 14 residues. Germline V CDR1 and CDR2: MNHEY, SVGAGI. The V and J ends lost 5 bases and 0 bases respectively, with 5 bases between them. DNA for the CDR3: TGTGCCAGCAGTCCCCTCTCTGGGGCCAACGTCCTGACTTTC. Translated: CASSPLSGANVLTF.

The sample holds a few counts of this clone. The chain joins TRBV28 to TRBJ2-7; a weak D match, TRBD1 (5 bases). The CDR3 covers 14 residues. V shed 5 bases and J shed 3 bases, with 14 bases lying between them. Germline CDR1 MDHEN, CDR2 SYDVKM. The CDR3 coding sequence is TGTGCCAGCAGTCCGACAGATGTGGTCTACGAGCAGTACTTC. Protein product: CASSPTDVVYEQYF. Combining the CDR3 with reference TRBV28 and TRBJ2-7 gives the whole variable domain DVKVTQSSRYLVKRTGEKVFLECVQDMDHENMFWYRQDPGLGLRLIYFSYDVKMKEKGDIPEGYSVSREKKERFSLILESASTNQTSMYLCASSPTDVVYEQYFGPGTRLTVT.

V and J are TRBV10-2 and TRBJ2-7; TRBD2 might be the D (7 bases). Trimming pared 5 bases from V and 4 bases from J, leaving 15 bases between. The CDR3 is 14 residues long. CDR1 is WSHSY and CDR2 is SAAADI in the germline V gene. This CDR3 reads CASSKGGGVYEQYF. The CDR3 DNA follows: TGCGCCAGCAGTAAGGGGGGGGGAGTGTACGAGCAGTACTTC.

This clone was seen only once. The chain employs TRBV28 and TRBJ2-5; D may be TRBD1 (6 bases). Germline V gives CDR1 MDHEN, CDR2 SYDVKM. V was shortened by 9 bases and J by 2 bases, with 13 bases between the two germline ends. CDR3 size: 13 residues. The CDR3 is CASHRQEQETQYF. In DNA form, the CDR3 reads TGTGCCAGTCACCGACAGGAGCAAGAGACCCAGTACTTC.

This chain connects TRBV6-5 to TRBJ2-7; D is perhaps TRBD1 (5 bases). V lost 0 bases, J lost 3 bases, and 9 bases lay in between. From germline, CDR1 is MNHEY and CDR2 SVGAGI. The CDR3 runs to 14 residues. The CDR3 sequence: CASSYSAGYYEQYF. In DNA, the CDR3 is TGTGCCAGCAGTTACTCGGCAGGGTACTACGAGCAGTACTTC.

V is TRBV5-8 and J is TRBJ2-3; D possibly corresponds to TRBD1 (6 bases). CDR1 is SGHTS, CDR2 YDEGEE, per germline. CDR3 length: 15 amino acids. V lost 0 bases and J lost 0, with 8 bases in between. Here the CDR3 reads CASSLGGLSTDTQYF. CDR3 sequence (DNA): TGTGCCAGCAGCTTGGGGGGGCTGAGCACAGATACGCAGTATTTT. The whole variable domain, filled in from reference TRBV5-8 and TRBJ2-3, reads EAGVTQSPTHLIKTRGQQATLRCSPISGHTSVYWYQQALGLGLQFLLWYDEGEERNRGNFPPRFSGRQFPNYSSELNVNALELEDSALYLCASSLGGLSTDTQYFGPGTRLTVL.

The V call is TRBV2, the J call TRBJ2-1; possibly TRBD2 for D (5 bases). Germline values: CDR1 SNHLY, CDR2 FYNNEI. The V and J ends lost 11 bases and 0 bases respectively, with 23 bases between them. The CDR3 is 17 residues long. The CDR3 sequence: CAGKASKRALSYNEQFF. The DNA of the CDR3 is TGTGCCGGAAAAGCCTCCAAGAGGGCCCTCTCCTACAATGAGCAGTTCTTC. Full variable domain (outside the CDR3, taken from reference TRBV2 and TRBJ2-1): EPEVTQTPSHQVTQMGQEVILRCVPISNHLYFYWYRQILGQKVEFLVSFYNNEISEKSEIFDDQFSVERPDGSNFTLKIRSTKLEDSAMYFCAGKASKRALSYNEQFFGPGTRLTVL.

The chain uses TRBV25-1 and TRBJ2-1; D remains unclear. The V and J ends lost 2 bases and 8 bases respectively, with 7 bases between them. The CDR3 totals 12 residues. The V gene's germline CDR1 is MGHDK and CDR2 SYGVNS. Written as DNA, the CDR3 is TGTGCCAGCAGTGAAAACTTAGATGAGCAGTTCTTC. Protein sequence: CASSENLDEQFF.

This chain uses TRBV7-8 with TRBJ2-2, with D tentatively TRBD1 (8 bases). The V gene lost 2 bases and the J gene lost 3 bases, with 13 bases spanning the gap. The CDR3 is 16 residues long. Looked up from germline, CDR1 is SGHVS and CDR2 is FQNEAQ. The CDR3 DNA reads TGTGCCAGCAGCTTACGACAGGGGAGGGACACCGGGGAGCTGTTTTTT. As protein: CASSLRQGRDTGELFF.

V is TRBV19 and J is TRBJ1-6, with 7 bases aligning to TRBD1. The CDR3 consists of 17 residues. After removal of 5 bases from V and 7 bases from J, the junction contained 14 bases not matched to a gene. Looked up from germline, CDR1 is LNHDA and CDR2 is SQIVND (reference sequence). CDR3 nucleotides: TGTGCCAGTAGTGCCGAATCCTACAGGGGTTGGAATTCACCCCTCCACTTT. Its protein is CASSAESYRGWNSPLHF.

The chain uses TRBV2 and TRBJ2-1, with D possibly matching TRBD1 (6 bases). The CDR3 totals 13 residues. V lost 7 bases, J lost 10 bases, and 17 bases lay in between. CDR1 is SNHLY and CDR2 is FYNNEI in the germline V gene. CDR3 DNA: TGTGCCAGCACAGGGGACCCGCTCGGCGAGCAGTTCTTC. Encoded protein: CASTGDPLGEQFF. Combining the CDR3 with reference TRBV2 and TRBJ2-1 gives the whole variable domain EPEVTQTPSHQVTQMGQEVILRCVPISNHLYFYWYRQILGQKVEFLVSFYNNEISEKSEIFDDQFSVERPDGSNFTLKIRSTKLEDSAMYFCASTGDPLGEQFFGPGTRLTVL.

V usage is TRBV7-6 and J usage is TRBJ2-1; possibly TRBD2 for D (5 bases). CDR3 length equals 15 residues. Trimming left V 3 bases short and J 5 bases short, with 14 bases between. Per germline, CDR1 SGHVS and CDR2 FNYEAQ. CDR3 nucleotide sequence: TGTGCCAGCAGCTTTTTCCCGGACTCGAACAATGAGCAGTTCTTC. Protein product: CASSFFPDSNNEQFF.

The chain joins TRBV5-1 to TRBJ1-5; D is unresolved. CDR1 is SGHRS, CDR2 YFSETQ, per germline. This CDR3 is built from 13 residues. V lost 0 bases and J lost 4, with 5 bases in between. The CDR3 reads CASSLVPNQPQHF. CDR3 bases: TGCGCCAGCAGCTTGGTTCCAAATCAGCCCCAGCATTTT.

The chain is built from TRBV18 and TRBJ2-5; D may be TRBD2 (5 bases). Trimming took 3 bases from V and 7 from J, leaving 12 bases between them. CDR1 and CDR2 (germline): KGHSH, LQKENI. This CDR3 spans 13 amino acids. CDR3 protein: CASSPTLRGTQYF. CDR3 in DNA: TGTGCCAGCTCACCGACTCTACGGGGGACCCAGTACTTC.

The rearrangement links TRBV11-2 to TRBJ2-1; 9 nucleotides match TRBD2. V was pared by 1 base and J by 4 bases, with 5 bases of the junction left unmatched. Germline CDR1 SGHAT, CDR2 FQNNGV. The CDR3 totals 16 residues. CDR3 coding DNA: TGTGCCAGCAGCTTAGTTGGCGGGGGGGATTACAATGAGCAGTTCTTC. Amino acid sequence: CASSLVGGGDYNEQFF.

This clone was found once. V usage is TRBV7-3 and J usage is TRBJ2-5; D remains unclear. The germline CDR1 and CDR2 sequences are SGHTA and FQGTGA. V lost 1 base and J 5 bases, leaving 8 bases between the germline ends. The CDR3 contains 13 residues. CDR3 amino acids: CASSLMKEETQYF. CDR3 nucleotides: TGTGCCAGCAGCTTAATGAAGGAGGAGACCCAGTACTTC.

The chain combines TRBV11-2 with TRBJ1-1, with 7 bases that match TRBD1. This CDR3 is built from 15 residues. Per germline, CDR1 SGHAT and CDR2 FQNNGV. J gave up 2 bases and V 6 bases, and 9 bases lay outside the gene matches. In DNA form, the CDR3 reads TGTGCCAGCAGGCCCACAGGGGCCCGTAACACTGAAGCTTTCTTT. Amino acid sequence: CASRPTGARNTEAFF.

The rearrangement links TRBV29-1 to TRBJ2-1; D is ambiguous. The CDR3 consists of 10 residues. Trimming pared 4 bases from V and 8 bases from J, leaving 6 bases between. From germline, CDR1 is SQVTM and CDR2 ANQGSEA. This chain's CDR3 is CSVGPYEQFF. The CDR3, as DNA: TGCAGCGTTGGGCCGTATGAGCAGTTCTTC.

The chain has TRBV5-1 and TRBJ2-2; tentatively, D is TRBD2 (5 bases). V was cut by 2 bases and J by 7 bases, with 6 bases left in between. CDR3 size: 12 residues. Germline assignment: CDR1 SGHRS and CDR2 YFSETQ. As DNA, the CDR3 is TGCGCCAGCAGCTTTCGGGGCGGGGAGCTGTTTTTT. This gives the protein CASSFRGGELFF.

The chain has TRBV27 and TRBJ2-7; D call uncertain. CDR1 is MNHEY, CDR2 SMNVEV, per germline (reference sequence). CDR3 size: 13 residues. V lost 5 bases, J lost 4 bases, and 12 bases lay in between. The chain's CDR3 is CASSDSVGYEQYF. The DNA for the CDR3 is TGTGCCAGCAGTGACTCTGTAGGTTACGAGCAGTACTTC.

V is TRBV2 and J is TRBJ1-1, with a weak D call TRBD1 (5 bases). The CDR3 contains 13 residues. Germline V gives CDR1 SNHLY, CDR2 FYNNEI. Trimming pared 7 bases from V and 5 bases from J, leaving 14 bases between. CDR3 loop: CASTLGGRTEAFF. The CDR3 DNA follows: TGTGCCAGCACCTTGGGGGGTAGAACTGAAGCTTTCTTT.

This chain connects TRBV5-8 to TRBJ2-2; 8 bases are a match to TRBD1. The CDR3 runs to 15 residues. V lost 5 bases and J lost 4; bases outside the gene matches: 7. Germline-derived CDR1 and CDR2 are SGHTS and YDEGEE. This CDR3 reads CASRHRTGSTGELFF. CDR3 DNA: TGTGCCAGCAGACATCGGACAGGGTCCACCGGGGAGCTGTTTTTT.

This chain uses TRBV5-6 with TRBJ2-6; possibly TRBD1 for D (5 bases). V was shortened by 1 base and J by 2 bases, with 16 bases between the two germline ends. In germline, CDR1 is SGHDT, CDR2 YYEEEE. The CDR3 has 18 residues. The CDR3 sequence is CASSLSVRALPGANVLTF. For the CDR3, the DNA is TGTGCCAGCAGCTTGAGTGTCAGGGCCCTCCCTGGGGCCAACGTCCTGACTTTC.

V is TRBV11-2 and J is TRBJ2-7, with 8 bases identical to TRBD2. CDR3 size: 16 residues. CDR1 is SGHAT and CDR2 is FQNNGV in the germline V gene. Trimming at V came to 2 bases and at J to 0 bases, leaving 6 bases not matched to a gene. This CDR3 reads CASSLTSLAGSYEQYF. The CDR3 nucleotides read TGTGCCAGCAGCTTAACATCCCTAGCGGGCTCCTACGAGCAGTACTTC.

V gene TRBV7-9 combines with J gene TRBJ1-3; 7 bases are shared with TRBD1. The germline V gene has CDR1 SEHNR and CDR2 FQNEAQ (reference sequence). V shed 1 base and J 2 bases; nucleotides not matched to a gene: 2. The CDR3 length is 15 residues. The CDR3 DNA follows: TGTGCCAGCAGCTTAGAGGGGGCGGCTGGAAACACCATATATTTT. As protein: CASSLEGAAGNTIYF. Using reference TRBV7-9 and TRBJ1-3 for the parts outside the CDR3, the full variable domain is DTGVSQNPRHKITKRGQNVTFRCDPISEHNRLYWYRQTLGQGPEFLTYFQNEAQLEKSRLLSDRFSAERPKGSFSTLEIQRTEQGDSAMYLCASSLEGAAGNTIYFGEGSWLTVV.

This chain joins TRBV7-6 and TRBJ2-7; D perhaps matches TRBD2 (6 bases). V was clipped by 1 base and J by 2 bases, with 15 bases between them. The CDR3 covers 16 residues. Per the germline V gene, CDR1 is SGHVS and CDR2 is FNYEAQ. CDR3 sequence: CASSLEVAGTPYEQYF. In DNA form, the CDR3 reads TGTGCCAGCAGCTTAGAAGTCGCAGGGACTCCCTACGAGCAGTACTTC.